This TCR beta chain originates from a study of regulatory T cells in long-lasting Graves disease. Across the study: Disease was considered persistent Graves' disease after over 5 years of antithyroid drugs (with positive TSH receptor antibodies).

TCR beta libraries were built with iRepertoire HTBI primers and Arm-PCR of CDR3 regions. TCRdb independently ran MiXCR on the multiplex PCR reads; one entry per CDR3 protein. The data contain some 440,000 distinct CDR3 sequences, around 21% of them singletons. Described time point: persistent/refractory GD, antithyroid drugs over 5 years with positive TRAb. PBMC RNA served as the TCR library source. The germline gives CDR1 DFQATT, CDR2 SNEGSKA (reference sequence). The germline V and J ends were trimmed by 0 bases and 0 bases, with 12 bases remaining between them. CDR3 length: 15 amino acids. The table lists this clonotype with many counts. Its target is unknown. Study observations and caveats: Clonotypes that were public and shared totalled some 2,900 in persistent patients versus roughly 1,000 in new patients. When disease was persistent, TRBV28, TRBJ1-2 and TRBJ2-5 were the favored segments.

The rearrangement links TRBV20-1 to TRBJ2-7, with D possibly matching TRBD1 (5 bases). This TCR was recovered from a female donor with Graves disease. Sequenced material: peripheral blood mononuclear cells (PBMCs), taken when the disease was refractory, from a patient treated with antithyroid drugs. CDR3 sequence reads: CSARDIQVLSYEQYF. Written as DNA, the CDR3 is TGCAGTGCTAGAGATATACAGGTTCTCTCCTACGAGCAGTACTTC.